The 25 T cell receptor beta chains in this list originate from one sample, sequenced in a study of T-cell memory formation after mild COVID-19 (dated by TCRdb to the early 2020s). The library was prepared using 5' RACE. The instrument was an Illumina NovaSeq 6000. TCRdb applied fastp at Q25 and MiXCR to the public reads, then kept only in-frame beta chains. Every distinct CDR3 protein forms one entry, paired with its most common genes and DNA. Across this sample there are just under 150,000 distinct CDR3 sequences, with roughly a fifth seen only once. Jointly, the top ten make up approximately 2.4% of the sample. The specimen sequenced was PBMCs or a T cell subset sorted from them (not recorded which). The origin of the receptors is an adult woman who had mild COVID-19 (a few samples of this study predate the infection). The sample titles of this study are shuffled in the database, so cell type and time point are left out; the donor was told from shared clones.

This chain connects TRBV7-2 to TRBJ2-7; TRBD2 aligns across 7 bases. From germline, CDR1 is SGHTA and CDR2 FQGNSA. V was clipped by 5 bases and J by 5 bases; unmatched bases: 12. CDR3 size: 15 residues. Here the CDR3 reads CASSPEVGGGHEQYF. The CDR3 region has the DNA TGTGCCAGCAGCCCGGAAGTCGGGGGAGGGCACGAGCAGTACTTC.

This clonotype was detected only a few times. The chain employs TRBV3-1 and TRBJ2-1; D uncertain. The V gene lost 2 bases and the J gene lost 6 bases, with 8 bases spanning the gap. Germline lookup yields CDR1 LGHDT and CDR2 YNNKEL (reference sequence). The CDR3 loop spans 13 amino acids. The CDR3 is CASSQHPINEQFF. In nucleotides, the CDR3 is TGTGCCAGCAGCCAACATCCTATCAATGAGCAGTTCTTC.

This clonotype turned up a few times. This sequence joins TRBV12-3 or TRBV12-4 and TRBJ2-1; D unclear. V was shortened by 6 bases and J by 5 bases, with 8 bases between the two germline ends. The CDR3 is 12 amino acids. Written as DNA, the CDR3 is TGTGCCAGCAGGCTAAACCACAATGAGCAGTTCTTC. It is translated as CASRLNHNEQFF.

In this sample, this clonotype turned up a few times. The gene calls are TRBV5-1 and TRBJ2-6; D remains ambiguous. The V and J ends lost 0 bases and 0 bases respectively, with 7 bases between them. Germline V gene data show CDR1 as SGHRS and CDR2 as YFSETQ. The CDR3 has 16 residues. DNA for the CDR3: TGCGCCAGCAGCTTGGATTGGAGCTCTGGGGCCAACGTCCTGACTTTC. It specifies CASSLDWSSGANVLTF.

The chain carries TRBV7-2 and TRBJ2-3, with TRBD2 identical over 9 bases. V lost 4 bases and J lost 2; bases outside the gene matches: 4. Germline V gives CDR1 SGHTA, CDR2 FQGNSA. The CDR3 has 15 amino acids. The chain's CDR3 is CASSSLAGLTDTQYF. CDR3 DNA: TGTGCCAGCAGCTCCCTAGCGGGGCTCACAGATACGCAGTATTTT.

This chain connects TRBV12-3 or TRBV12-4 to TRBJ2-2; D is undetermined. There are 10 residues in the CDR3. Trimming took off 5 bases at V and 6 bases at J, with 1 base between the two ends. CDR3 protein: CASSAGELFF. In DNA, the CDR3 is TGTGCCAGCAGTGCCGGGGAGCTGTTTTTT.

CDR3 DNA: TGTGCCAGCAGCCCTCTCCGGGGGGCGATACGGAGCACTGAAGCTTTCTTT. Its protein product is CASSPLRGAIRSTEAFF. The chain uses TRBV7-9 and TRBJ1-1; possibly TRBD1 for D (6 bases). This CDR3 has 17 amino acids. Germline CDR1 SEHNR, CDR2 FQNEAQ (reference sequence). With 5 bases removed from V and 4 bases from J, the gap between germline ends came to 23 bases.

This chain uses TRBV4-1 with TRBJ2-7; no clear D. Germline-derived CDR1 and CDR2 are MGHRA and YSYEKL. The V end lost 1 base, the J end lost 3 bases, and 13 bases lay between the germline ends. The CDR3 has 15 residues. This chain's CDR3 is CASSQVDSRVYEQYF. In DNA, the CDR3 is TGCGCCAGCAGCCAAGTTGACTCTCGGGTCTACGAGCAGTACTTC.

The CDR3 protein is CASSLIGQGYYGYTF. CDR3 nucleotide sequence: TGTGCCAGCAGCTTAATCGGACAGGGGTACTATGGCTACACCTTC. This rearrangement joins TRBV7-2 to TRBJ1-2; 9 positions agree with TRBD1. The CDR3 contains 15 residues. Losses at the gene ends were 2 bases for V and 3 bases for J; bases not matched to a gene: 4. Per germline, CDR1 SGHTA and CDR2 FQGNSA.

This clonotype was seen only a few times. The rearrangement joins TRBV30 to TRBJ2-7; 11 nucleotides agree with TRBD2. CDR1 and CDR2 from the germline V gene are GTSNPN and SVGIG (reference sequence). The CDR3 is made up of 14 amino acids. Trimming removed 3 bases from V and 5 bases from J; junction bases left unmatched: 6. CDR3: CAWRVAGGPNEQYF. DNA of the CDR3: TGTGCCTGGAGGGTAGCGGGGGGGCCCAACGAGCAGTACTTC. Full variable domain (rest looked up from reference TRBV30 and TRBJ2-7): SQTIHQWPATLVQPVGSPLSLECTVEGTSNPNLYWYRQAAGRGLQLLFYSVGIGQISSEVPQNLSASRPQDRQFILSSKKLLLSDSGFYLCAWRVAGGPNEQYFGPGTRLTVT.

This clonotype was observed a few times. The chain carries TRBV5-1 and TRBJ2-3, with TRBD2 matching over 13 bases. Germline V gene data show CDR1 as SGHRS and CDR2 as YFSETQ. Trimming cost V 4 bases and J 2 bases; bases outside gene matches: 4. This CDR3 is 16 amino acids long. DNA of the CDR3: TGCGCCAGCAGCAAGGGACTAGCGGGGCCCACAGATACGCAGTATTTT. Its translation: CASSKGLAGPTDTQYF.

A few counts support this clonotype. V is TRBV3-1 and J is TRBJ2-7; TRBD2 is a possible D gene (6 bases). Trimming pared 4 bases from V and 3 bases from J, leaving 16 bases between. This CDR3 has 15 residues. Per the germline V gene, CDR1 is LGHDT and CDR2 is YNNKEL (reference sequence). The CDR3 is CASSRSGSGHYEQYF. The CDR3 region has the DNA TGTGCCAGCAGCCGTAGCGGTAGCGGCCACTACGAGCAGTACTTC.

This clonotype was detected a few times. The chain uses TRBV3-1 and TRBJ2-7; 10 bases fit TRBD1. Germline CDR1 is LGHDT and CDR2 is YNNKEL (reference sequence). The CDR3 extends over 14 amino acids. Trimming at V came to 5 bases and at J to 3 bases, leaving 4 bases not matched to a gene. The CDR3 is CASSVGTGDYEQYF. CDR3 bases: TGTGCCAGCAGCGTGGGGACAGGGGACTACGAGCAGTACTTC.

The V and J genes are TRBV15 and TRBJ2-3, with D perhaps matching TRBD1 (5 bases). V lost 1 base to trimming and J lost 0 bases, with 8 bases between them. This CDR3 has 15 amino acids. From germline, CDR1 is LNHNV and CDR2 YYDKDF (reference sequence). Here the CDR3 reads CATSRVDRSTDTQYF. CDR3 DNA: TGTGCCACCAGCAGAGTTGACAGAAGCACAGATACGCAGTATTTT. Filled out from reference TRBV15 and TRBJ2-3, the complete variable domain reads DAMVIQNPRYQVTQFGKPVTLSCSQTLNHNVMYWYQQKSSQAPKLLFHYYDKDFNNEADTPDNFQSRRPNTSFCFLDIRSPGLGDTAMYLCATSRVDRSTDTQYFGPGTRLTVL.

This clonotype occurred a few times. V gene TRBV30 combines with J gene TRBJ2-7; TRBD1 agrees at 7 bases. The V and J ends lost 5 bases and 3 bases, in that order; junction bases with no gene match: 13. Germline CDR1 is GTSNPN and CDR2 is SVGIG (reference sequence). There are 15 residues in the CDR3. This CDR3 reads CAWDVGQAPHYEQYF. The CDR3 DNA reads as TGTGCCTGGGATGTTGGACAGGCCCCTCACTACGAGCAGTACTTC.

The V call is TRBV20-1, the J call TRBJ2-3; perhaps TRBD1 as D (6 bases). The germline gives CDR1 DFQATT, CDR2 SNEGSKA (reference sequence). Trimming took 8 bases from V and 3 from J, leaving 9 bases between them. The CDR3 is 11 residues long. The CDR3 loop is CSPTGTDTQYF. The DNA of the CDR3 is TGCAGTCCTACAGGGACAGATACGCAGTATTTT.

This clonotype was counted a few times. The CDR3 DNA is TGTGCCAGCAGCGCGGATACAGGGGCCAAAAACATTCAGTACTTC. It yields the protein CASSADTGAKNIQYF. The gene calls are TRBV11-2 and TRBJ2-4, with D perhaps matching TRBD1 (6 bases). Germline lookup yields CDR1 SGHAT and CDR2 FQNNGV. The CDR3 runs 15 residues. V lost 5 bases, J lost 1 base, and 12 bases lay in between.

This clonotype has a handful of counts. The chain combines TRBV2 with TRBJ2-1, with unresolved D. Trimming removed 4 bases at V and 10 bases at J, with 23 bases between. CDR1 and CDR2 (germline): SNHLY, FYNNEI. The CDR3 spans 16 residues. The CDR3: CASSAKVPTNNREQFF. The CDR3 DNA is TGTGCCAGCAGTGCAAAGGTACCCACGAATAATAGGGAGCAGTTCTTC.

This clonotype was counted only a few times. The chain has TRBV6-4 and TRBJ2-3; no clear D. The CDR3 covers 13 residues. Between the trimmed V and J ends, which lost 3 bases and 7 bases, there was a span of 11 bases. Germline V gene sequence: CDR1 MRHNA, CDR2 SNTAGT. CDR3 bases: TGTGCCAGCAGTGATCAGCTAGGAAATACGCAGTATTTT. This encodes CASSDQLGNTQYF.

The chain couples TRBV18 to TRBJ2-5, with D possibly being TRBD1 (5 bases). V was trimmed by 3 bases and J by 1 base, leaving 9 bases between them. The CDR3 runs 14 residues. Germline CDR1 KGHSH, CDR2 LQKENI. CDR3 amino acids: CASSPWTPQETQYF. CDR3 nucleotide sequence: TGTGCCAGCTCACCCTGGACACCCCAAGAGACCCAGTACTTC.

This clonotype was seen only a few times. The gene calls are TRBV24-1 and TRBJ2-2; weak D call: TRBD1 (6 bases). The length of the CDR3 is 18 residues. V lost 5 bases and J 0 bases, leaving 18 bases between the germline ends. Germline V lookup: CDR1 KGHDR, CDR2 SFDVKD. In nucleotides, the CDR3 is TGTGCCACCAGTGCCCCACCCGGGGCAGGGGCGAACACCGGGGAGCTGTTTTTT. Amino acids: CATSAPPGAGANTGELFF.

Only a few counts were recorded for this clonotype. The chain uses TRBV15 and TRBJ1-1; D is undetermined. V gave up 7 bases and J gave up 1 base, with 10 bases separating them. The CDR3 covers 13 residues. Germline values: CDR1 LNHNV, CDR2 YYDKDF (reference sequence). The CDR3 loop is CATTVRENTEAFF. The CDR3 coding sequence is TGTGCCACCACCGTCCGGGAGAACACTGAAGCTTTCTTT.

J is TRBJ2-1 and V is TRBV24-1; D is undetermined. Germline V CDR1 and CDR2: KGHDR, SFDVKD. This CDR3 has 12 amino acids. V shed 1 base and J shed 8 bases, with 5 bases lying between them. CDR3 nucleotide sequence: TGTGCCACCAGTGATTTTGAGGATGAGCAGTTCTTC. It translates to CATSDFEDEQFF.

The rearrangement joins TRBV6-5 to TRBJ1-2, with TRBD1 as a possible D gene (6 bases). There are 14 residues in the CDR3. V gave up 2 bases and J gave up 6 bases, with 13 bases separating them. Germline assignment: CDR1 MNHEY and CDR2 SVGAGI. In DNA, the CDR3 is TGTGCCAGCAGTTACGGGGGGAGGGGGAATGGCTACACCTTC. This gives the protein CASSYGGRGNGYTF.

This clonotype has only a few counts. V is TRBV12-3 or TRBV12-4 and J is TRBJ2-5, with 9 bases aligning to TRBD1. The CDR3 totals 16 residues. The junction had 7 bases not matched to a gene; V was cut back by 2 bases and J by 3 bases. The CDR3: CASSLRDRALEETQYF. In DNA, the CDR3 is TGTGCCAGCAGTTTACGGGACAGGGCCCTGGAAGAGACCCAGTACTTC.